These 30 T cell receptor beta chains came from one sample sequenced in a study of cytomegalovirus exposure and HLA in healthy donors. The study ran its PCR with 60 Vbeta and 13 Jbeta primers. TCRdb's table, derived via immunoSEQ multiplex PCR, lists solely in-frame clones and lacks some. The data contain approximately 150,000 clones, roughly four fifths of them singletons. Sequenced sample: PBMCs. These receptors were obtained from a woman in her late teens or twenties in good health and CMV-seropositive.

The chain joins TRBV9 to TRBJ2-5; 10 positions agree with TRBD2. The germline V gene has CDR1 SGDLS and CDR2 YYNGEE. This CDR3 contains 17 residues. J was trimmed by 5 bases and V by 3 bases; bases with no gene match: 13. Written as DNA, the CDR3 is TGTGCCAGCAGCGAGGGGCTAGCGGGGGCTCTTCTGGAGACCCAGTACTTC. Translation: CASSEGLAGALLETQYF.

The chain has TRBV7-9 and TRBJ1-1; perhaps TRBD1 as D (5 bases). The CDR3 is made up of 12 amino acids. Germline V CDR1 and CDR2: SEHNR, FQNEAQ (reference sequence). The V and J ends lost 5 bases and 11 bases respectively, with 15 bases between them. This CDR3 is CASSPHDSGAFF. Written as DNA, the CDR3 is TGTGCCAGCAGCCCCCATGACAGTGGGGCTTTCTTT.

This clone was observed once. The chain carries TRBV6-6 and TRBJ1-4; D is undetermined. The CDR3 has 14 residues. Germline V gene sequence: CDR1 MNHNY, CDR2 SVGAGI (reference sequence). V lost 6 bases to trimming and J lost 0 bases, with 8 bases between them. The CDR3 bases are TGTGCCAGCAGGTTTAGTGCAACTAATGAAAAACTGTTTTTT. Amino acid sequence: CASRFSATNEKLFF.

V gene TRBV9 combines with J gene TRBJ1-1, with 7 bases fitting TRBD1. The trim removed 1 base at V and 6 bases at J, leaving 12 bases unmatched. CDR3 length: 16 residues. Germline CDR1 and CDR2: SGDLS and YYNGEE. The DNA for the CDR3 is TGTGCCAGCAGCGTAAACAGCCGAGATCAGGGGGCTGAAGCTTTCTTT. It specifies CASSVNSRDQGAEAFF.

CDR3 sequence reads: CASSEGQLNYGYTF. CDR3 DNA: TGTGCCAGCAGTGAAGGGCAGTTGAACTATGGCTACACCTTC. The V and J genes are TRBV2 and TRBJ1-2; D remains ambiguous. The length of the CDR3 is 14 residues. V lost 1 base to trimming and J lost 2 bases, with 8 bases between them. Germline-derived CDR1 and CDR2 are SNHLY and FYNNEI.

J is TRBJ2-1 and V is TRBV7-8; a weak D match, TRBD2 (6 bases). The V and J ends lost 5 bases and 0 bases respectively, with 17 bases between them. This CDR3 region has 17 residues. Per germline, CDR1 SGHVS and CDR2 FQNEAQ. The CDR3 protein is CASSRGDGGSSYNEQFF. In DNA, the CDR3 is TGTGCCAGCAGCCGAGGGGACGGGGGTAGCTCCTACAATGAGCAGTTCTTC. The full variable domain, its missing parts supplied by reference TRBV7-8 and TRBJ2-1, is GAGVSQSPRYKVAKRGQDVALRCDPISGHVSLFWYQQALGQGPEFLTYFQNEAQLDKSGLPSDRFFAERPEGSVSTLKIQRTQQEDSAVYLCASSRGDGGSSYNEQFFGPGTRLTVL.

This chain links TRBV7-6 with TRBJ2-5; 8 bases line up with TRBD2. CDR1 SGHVS and CDR2 FNYEAQ come from the germline V gene. The CDR3 has 15 residues. V dropped 6 bases and J dropped 5; count of bases not matched to a gene: 11. The CDR3 spells CASRNLRRGVETQYF. In DNA form, the CDR3 reads TGTGCCAGCAGGAACCTCAGGCGGGGGGTGGAGACCCAGTACTTC.

The chain has TRBV4-2 and TRBJ2-5; 8 bases match TRBD2. With 1 base clipped from V and 1 base from J, the junction kept 8 bases outside the gene matches. The CDR3 extends over 17 amino acids. Germline assignment: CDR1 LGHNA and CDR2 YNFKEQ. CDR3 bases: TGTGCCAGCAGCCAAGGAAGCAAGCGGGGGACCCAAGAGACCCAGTACTTC. Translating it yields CASSQGSKRGTQETQYF.

The CDR3: CAISELPSGANVLTF. In DNA form, the CDR3 reads TGTGCCATCAGTGAGCTCCCCTCTGGGGCCAACGTCCTGACTTTC. The J gene is TRBJ2-6, the V gene TRBV10-3; no clear D gene. The CDR3 length is 15 residues. CDR1 is ENHRY and CDR2 is SYGVKD in the germline V gene. Deletions cut 2 bases from V and 0 bases from J, with 5 bases between.

The chain recombines TRBV6-5 with TRBJ2-4; possibly TRBD1 for D (6 bases). Trimming removed 8 bases from V and 5 bases from J, with 16 bases in between. The CDR3 has 14 amino acids. The germline gives CDR1 MNHEY, CDR2 SVGAGI. CDR3 loop: CASSRGIRENIQYF. DNA for the CDR3: TGTGCCAGCTCCAGGGGAATTCGCGAAAACATTCAGTACTTC.

This sequence joins TRBV10-3 and TRBJ2-2; the match to TRBD2 covers 10 bases. The CDR3 is 15 residues long. V lost 4 bases to trimming and J lost 5 bases; unmatched junction nucleotides: 4. Germline values: CDR1 ENHRY, CDR2 SYGVKD. CDR3 residues: CAISATSGYTGELFF. The CDR3 nucleotides are TGTGCCATCAGTGCGACTAGCGGGTATACCGGGGAGCTGTTTTTT.

J is TRBJ1-5 and V is TRBV7-2; D is unresolved. The V and J ends lost 0 bases and 3 bases respectively, with 9 bases between them. The CDR3 is 15 amino acids. CDR1 is SGHTA, CDR2 FQGNSA, per germline. The CDR3 spells CASSLAGGPNQPQHF. The CDR3 DNA follows: TGTGCCAGCAGCTTAGCGGGAGGGCCCAATCAGCCCCAGCATTTT.

J is TRBJ2-7 and V is TRBV28; 11 bases fit TRBD1. This CDR3 contains 16 residues. V was pared by 2 bases and J by 4 bases, with 7 bases of the junction left unmatched. CDR1 is MDHEN, CDR2 SYDVKM, per germline. The chain's CDR3 is CASSLGGTGGVYEQYF. The CDR3, as DNA: TGTGCCAGCAGTTTAGGAGGGACAGGGGGTGTTTACGAGCAGTACTTC.

Only a few counts were recorded for this clone. The rearrangement uses TRBV9 and TRBJ1-3; 8 bases align to TRBD1. This CDR3 has 17 residues. The junction had 10 bases not matched to a gene; V was cut back by 2 bases and J by 3 bases. Germline CDR1 reads SGDLS; CDR2 reads YYNGEE. The chain's CDR3 is CASSVEPTGTGGNTIYF. The CDR3 coding sequence is TGTGCCAGCAGCGTCGAACCAACCGGGACAGGTGGAAACACCATATATTTT.

The chain carries TRBV10-1 and TRBJ1-3; tentatively, D is TRBD1 (5 bases). CDR1 and CDR2 (germline): WNHNN, SYGVQD (reference sequence). There are 13 residues in the CDR3. Between the trimmed V and J ends, which lost 8 bases and 0 bases, there was a span of 8 bases. For the CDR3, the DNA is TGCGCCAGCCGGGGGACCTCTGGAAACACCATATATTTT. It translates to CASRGTSGNTIYF.

The rearrangement joins TRBV29-1 to TRBJ2-3; perhaps TRBD2 as D (6 bases). V lost 4 bases to trimming and J lost 6 bases, with 17 bases between them. The V gene's germline CDR1 is SQVTM and CDR2 ANQGSEA. This CDR3 comprises 14 residues. The DNA of the CDR3 is TGCAGCGTTGCGGACGGGGGTAGGTGGGATACGCAGTATTTT. Amino acids: CSVADGGRWDTQYF.

The rearrangement uses TRBV28 and TRBJ1-1, with 7 bases identical to TRBD1. Germline V lookup: CDR1 MDHEN, CDR2 SYDVKM. The CDR3 has 14 amino acids. Unmatched junction bases numbered 9, after V lost 6 bases and J lost 5 bases. Written as DNA, the CDR3 is TGTGCCAGCAGATCGGGACAGCCGATAACTGAAGCTTTCTTT. Amino acid sequence: CASRSGQPITEAFF.

This chain joins TRBV7-8 and TRBJ2-3, with D tentatively TRBD2 (7 bases). V shed 5 bases and J shed 4 bases, with 19 bases lying between them. Germline V lookup: CDR1 SGHVS, CDR2 FQNEAQ. CDR3 length: 16 amino acids. Written as DNA, the CDR3 is TGTGCCAGCAGCCAGAGGGGGGGCCTAGCAGCAGATACGCAGTATTTT. Translated: CASSQRGGLAADTQYF.

The J gene is TRBJ2-7, the V gene TRBV7-9; tentative D call: TRBD2 (6 bases). Trimming took off 5 bases at V and 3 bases at J, with 14 bases between the two ends. Germline CDR1 and CDR2: SEHNR and FQNEAQ (reference sequence). The CDR3 consists of 14 residues. Here the CDR3 DNA reads TGTGCCAGCAGCGCGACGGTGGGGGGCTACGAGCAGTACTTC. It yields the protein CASSATVGGYEQYF.

CDR3 protein: CASSLGLAGGYTQYF. The CDR3 nucleotides are TGTGCCAGCAGCTTGGGACTAGCGGGGGGGTATACGCAGTATTTT. The chain is built from TRBV5-6 and TRBJ2-3; TRBD2 agrees at 14 bases. CDR3 size: 15 residues. Unmatched junction bases numbered 1, after V lost 0 bases and J lost 7 bases. Germline CDR1 and CDR2: SGHDT and YYEEEE.

This clone came up a few times. CDR3: CASSLDPGGATGELFF. CDR3 coding DNA: TGCGCCAGCAGCTTGGACCCGGGGGGGGCCACCGGGGAGCTGTTTTTT. The V and J genes are TRBV5-1 and TRBJ2-2, with 8 bases that match TRBD2. Germline CDR1 is SGHRS and CDR2 is YFSETQ. The length of the CDR3 is 16 residues. J lost 4 bases, V lost 0 bases, and 5 bases had no gene match.

V usage is TRBV15 and J usage is TRBJ2-3; TRBD2 agrees at 7 bases. The CDR3 runs 18 residues. CDR1 is LNHNV, CDR2 YYDKDF, per germline (reference sequence). Germline trimming cut 1 base from V and 1 base from J; bases unmatched to any gene: 11. As DNA, the CDR3 is TGTGCCACCAGCAGAGCACCGGGGGGTCCCTCGCGCACAGATACGCAGTATTTT. It specifies CATSRAPGGPSRTDTQYF.

The CDR3, as DNA: TGCGCCAGCAGCTTGGAAGGGGTATTAGGTGGCTATGGCTACACCTTC. Its translation is CASSLEGVLGGYGYTF. This chain links TRBV5-1 with TRBJ1-2, with a possible D match to TRBD1 (5 bases). V lost 0 bases and J lost 4, with 16 bases in between. Germline V gene data show CDR1 as SGHRS and CDR2 as YFSETQ. CDR3 length: 16 residues.

The CDR3 coding sequence is TGTGCCAGCAGCCGGACAGGGGTCCAAGAGACCCAGTACTTC. It translates to CASSRTGVQETQYF. The chain has TRBV5-5 and TRBJ2-5, with TRBD1 identical over 9 bases. Germline V gene data show CDR1 as SGHKS and CDR2 as YYEKEE (reference sequence). The V and J ends lost 4 bases and 1 base, in that order; junction bases with no gene match: 2. The CDR3 is 14 residues long.

The genes are TRBV6-5 and TRBJ2-7, with 7 bases aligning to TRBD2. The CDR3 loop spans 15 amino acids. Germline V gives CDR1 MNHEY, CDR2 SVGAGI. Trimming cost V 6 bases and J 0 bases; bases outside gene matches: 8. The CDR3 sequence is CASREGTNFSYEQYF. The CDR3 DNA sequence: TGTGCCAGCAGGGAGGGGACTAACTTCTCCTACGAGCAGTACTTC.

J is TRBJ2-3 and V is TRBV28; 11 nucleotides line up with TRBD1. The CDR3 contains 17 residues. Germline trimming cut 8 bases from V and 2 bases from J; bases unmatched to any gene: 12. Germline-derived CDR1 and CDR2 are MDHEN and SYDVKM. As DNA, the CDR3 is TGTGCCAGCCTTTTCCGGGACAGGGGGTTTTTCACAGATACGCAGTATTTT. Translated: CASLFRDRGFFTDTQYF.

Here the CDR3 reads CASSLGDIQYF. The CDR3 DNA is TGTGCCAGCAGCTTAGGGGACATTCAGTACTTC. The chain joins TRBV5-5 to TRBJ2-4, with a possible D match to TRBD1 (5 bases). The V end was cut by 2 bases, the J end by 8 bases, with 5 bases between. This CDR3 spans 11 amino acids. The germline gives CDR1 SGHKS, CDR2 YYEKEE (reference sequence).

Remarks on this clone: One junction end does not reproduce the germline sequence, and a read error may be involved. V is TRBV5-1 and J is TRBJ1-3; no reliable D call. This CDR3 comprises 14 residues. Germline-derived CDR1 and CDR2 are SGHRS and YFSETQ. For the CDR3, the DNA is TGCGCCAGCAGCCCAACTATCTCTAGAAACACCATATATTTT. Its translation: CASSPTISRNTIYF.

The chain couples TRBV11-2 to TRBJ2-7; 8 bases fit TRBD2. Germline CDR1 reads SGHAT; CDR2 reads FQNNGV. CDR3 length: 16 residues. V lost 0 bases and J lost 1; bases outside the gene matches: 5. The DNA of the CDR3 is TGTGCCAGCAGCTTAGAACGGGGGGGCCGGTCCTACGAGCAGTACTTC. Its protein is CASSLERGGRSYEQYF. Variable domain in full (rest from reference TRBV11-2 and TRBJ2-7): EAGVAQSPRYKIIEKRQSVAFWCNPISGHATLYWYQQILGQGPKLLIQFQNNGVVDDSQLPKDRFSAERLKGVDSTLKIQPAKLEDSAVYLCASSLERGGRSYEQYFGPGTRLTVT.

The CDR3 is CASRAAGGRTDTQYF. The CDR3 DNA sequence: TGTGCCAGTAGAGCAGCGGGGGGGCGGACAGATACGCAGTATTTT. The J gene is TRBJ2-3, the V gene TRBV19; TRBD2 matches 10 bases. Germline CDR1 and CDR2: LNHDA and SQIVND (reference sequence). Losses at the gene ends were 6 bases for V and 3 bases for J; bases not matched to a gene: 6. The CDR3 is made up of 15 amino acids.